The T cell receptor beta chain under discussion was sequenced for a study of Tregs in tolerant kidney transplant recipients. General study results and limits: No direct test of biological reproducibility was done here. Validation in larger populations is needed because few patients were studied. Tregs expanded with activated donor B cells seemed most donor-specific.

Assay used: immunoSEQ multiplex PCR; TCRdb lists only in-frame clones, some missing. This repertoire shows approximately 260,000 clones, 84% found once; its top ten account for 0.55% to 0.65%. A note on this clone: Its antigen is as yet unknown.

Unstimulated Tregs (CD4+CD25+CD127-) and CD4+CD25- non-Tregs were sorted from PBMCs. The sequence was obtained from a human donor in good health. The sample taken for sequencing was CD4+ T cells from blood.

The CDR3 sequence: CASSWNLGYGYTF. The CDR3 nucleotides read TGTGCCAGCAGTTGGAACCTGGGCTATGGCTACACCTTC. The chain combines TRBV6-5 with TRBJ1-2; no definite D call. V was shortened by 4 bases and J by 4 bases, with 10 bases between the two germline ends. The CDR3 runs to 13 residues. Germline CDR1 is MNHEY and CDR2 is SVGAGI.